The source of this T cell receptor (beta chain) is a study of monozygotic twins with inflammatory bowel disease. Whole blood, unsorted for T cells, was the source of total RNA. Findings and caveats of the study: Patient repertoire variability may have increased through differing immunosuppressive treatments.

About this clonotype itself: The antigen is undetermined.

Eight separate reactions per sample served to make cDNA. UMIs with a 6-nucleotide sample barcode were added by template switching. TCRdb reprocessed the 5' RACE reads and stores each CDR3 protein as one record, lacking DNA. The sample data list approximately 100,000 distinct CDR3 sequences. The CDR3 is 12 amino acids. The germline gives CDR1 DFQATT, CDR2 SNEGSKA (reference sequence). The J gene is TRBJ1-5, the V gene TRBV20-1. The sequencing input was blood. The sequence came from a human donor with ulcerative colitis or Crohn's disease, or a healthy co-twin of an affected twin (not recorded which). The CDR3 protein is CSARPHGQPQHF.